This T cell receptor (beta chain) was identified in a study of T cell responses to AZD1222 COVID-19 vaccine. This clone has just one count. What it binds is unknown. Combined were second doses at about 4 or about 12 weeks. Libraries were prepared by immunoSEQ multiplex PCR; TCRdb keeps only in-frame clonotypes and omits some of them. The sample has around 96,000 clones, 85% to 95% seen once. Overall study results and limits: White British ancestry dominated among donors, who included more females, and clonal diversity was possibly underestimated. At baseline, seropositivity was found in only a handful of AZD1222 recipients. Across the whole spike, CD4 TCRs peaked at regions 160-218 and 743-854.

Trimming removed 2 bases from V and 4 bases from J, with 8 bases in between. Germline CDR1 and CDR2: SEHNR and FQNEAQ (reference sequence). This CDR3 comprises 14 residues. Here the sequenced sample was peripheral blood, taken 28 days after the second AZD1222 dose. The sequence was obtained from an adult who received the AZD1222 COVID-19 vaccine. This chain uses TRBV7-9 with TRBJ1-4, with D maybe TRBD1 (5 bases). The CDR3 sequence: CASSLLGDNEKLFF. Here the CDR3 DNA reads TGTGCCAGCAGCTTATTAGGGGATAATGAAAAACTGTTTTTT.